These T cell receptor beta chains were read from a single sample in a study of post-analysis software for immune sequencing data. Using its own MiXCR run on the PCR reads, TCRdb lists one record per CDR3 protein. This repertoire shows approximately 250,000 distinct CDR3 sequences, 35% to 45% found once; its top ten account for under 5.5%. The sequencing input was blood. Receptors originate from a girl aged 10 to 17 with multiple sclerosis. CDR3s include the opening cysteine and the closing phenylalanine or tryptophan. Where a row states a size, it is once, few, many or the class of an expanded clone; other rows omit it.

v_call	cdr3_length	clone_size	cdr3_aa
TRBV6-1	15	NA	CAGSLEAGETYEQYF
TRBV5-1	16	NA	CASSSGQPTTNEKLFF
TRBV7-8	13	NA	CASRKGINQPQHF
TRBV9	15	NA	CASSVAGTGASEAFF
TRBV27	12	NA	CASSRDGSPLHF
TRBV6-5	15	few	CASSYLGQGDYGYTF
TRBV12-3/TRBV12-4	17	NA	CASSLTQKIGSTDTQYF
TRBV3-1	11	many	CASSQGIEQFF
TRBV10-3	14	many	CASGLGGENTEAFF
TRBV20-1	12	many	CSAKTGVDEQFF
TRBV27	15	NA	CASTLSRGPSSEQYF
TRBV3-1	12	NA	CASSLKFGELFF
TRBV5-1	14	many	CASSPGAGWDEQFF
TRBV7-2	12	many	CASSRLDNEQFF
TRBV20-1	11	NA	CSASIRDKQYF
TRBV9	15	NA	CASSATGGGNQPQHF
TRBV10-1	15	NA	CASSERVTGVHEQFF
TRBV5-1	13	NA	CASSLDSYYEQYF